This is a list of T cell receptor beta chains from one sample in a study of blood T cell repertoires in COVID-19. The assay was immunoSEQ multiplex PCR, and TCRdb's table has in-frame clones only and misses some. This repertoire shows 150,000 to 200,000 clones, roughly 87% found once; its top ten account for more than 5%. Sequencing used peripheral blood. Receptor source: a human donor in a cohort sampled during active COVID-19. The CDR3 runs from the conserved cysteine through the conserved F or W. Each record gives: clone size, D gene, J gene, V gene, CDR3 protein, CDR3 DNA. D genes are given only for firm matches. A clone size is listed for some rows: how often the clone was seen (once, few, many), or a class if it is expanded.

>.|TRBD2|TRBJ2-7|TRBV28
CASSLRTSNAYEQYF
TGTGCCAGCAGTTTAAGGACTAGTAATGCCTACGAGCAGTACTTC
>few|TRBD1|TRBJ2-7|TRBV7-9
CASSLAIDRADEQYF
TGTGCCAGCAGCTTAGCGATCGACAGGGCGGACGAGCAGTACTTC
>.|.|TRBJ1-5|TRBV6-5
CASSPSSYQPQHF
TGTGCCAGCAGCCCCTCCTCGTATCAGCCCCAGCATTTT
>.|.|TRBJ1-2|TRBV6-6
CASSSDRLLSF
TGTGCCAGCAGCTCGGACAGACTTTTATCATTC
>few|TRBD1|TRBJ1-5|TRBV7-8
CASSLDRNNQPQHF
TGTGCCAGCAGTTTGGACAGGAACAATCAGCCCCAGCATTTT
>.|TRBD1|TRBJ1-4|TRBV5-1
CASSLGGGEKLFF
TGCGCCAGCAGCTTAGGGGGCGGCGAAAAACTGTTTTTT
>.|TRBD1|TRBJ2-7|TRBV19
CASSSPGTGVHEQYF
TGTGCCAGTAGTAGCCCCGGGACAGGGGTACACGAGCAGTACTTC
>.|.|TRBJ2-7|TRBV27
CASSFSSGGMIYEQYF
TGTGCCAGCAGTTTCAGCTCTGGCGGGATGATCTACGAGCAGTACTTC
>.|.|TRBJ1-2|TRBV2
CASSFLATGDGYTF
TGTGCCAGCAGTTTTCTCGCTACAGGAGATGGCTACACCTTC
>few|.|TRBJ2-2|TRBV11-3
CASSLSGLNTGELFF
TGTGCCAGCAGCTTGTCCGGTCTGAACACCGGGGAGCTGTTTTTT
>.|.|TRBJ2-3|TRBV4-3
CASSQDWFGGSSTDTQYF
TGCGCCAGCAGCCAAGATTGGTTTGGCGGTTCCTCCACAGATACGCAGTATTTT
>.|.|TRBJ1-1|TRBV5-6
CASTDTLNTEAFF
TGTGCCAGCACGGACACCTTGAACACTGAAGCTTTCTTT
>few|TRBD2|TRBJ2-1|TRBV7-7
CASSQLAGGNEQFF
TGTGCCAGCAGCCAACTAGCGGGTGGCAATGAGCAGTTCTTC
>.|.|TRBJ2-7|TRBV19
CASSRSLGALSYEQYF
TGTGCCAGTAGTAGATCTCTGGGGGCTCTCAGTTACGAGCAGTACTTC
>.|TRBD1|TRBJ1-4|TRBV7-9
CASSPGQDNEKLFF
TGTGCCAGCAGCCCGGGACAGGATAATGAAAAACTGTTTTTT
>once|.|TRBJ1-3|TRBV2
CASSQGNTIYF
TGTGCCAGCAGCCAAGGAAACACCATATATTTT
>.|.|TRBJ1-5|TRBV19
CASGEGNQPQHF
TGTGCCAGTGGGGAGGGCAATCAGCCCCAGCATTTT
>.|TRBD2|TRBJ2-7|TRBV11-3
CASSFAGSGSYEQYF
TGTGCCAGCAGCTTCGCCGGTAGCGGGAGCTACGAGCAGTACTTC
>.|TRBD1|TRBJ2-7|TRBV4-1
CASSSRQGRNYEQYF
TGCGCCAGCAGCTCCCGACAGGGACGAAACTACGAGCAGTACTTC
>.|TRBD1|TRBJ2-2|TRBV5-4
CASSGRTGERAGELFF
TGTGCCAGCAGCGGACGGACAGGGGAAAGGGCCGGGGAGCTGTTTTTT
>.|TRBD2|TRBJ2-7|TRBV2
CASSGSGGEQAYEQYF
TGTGCCAGCAGTGGCAGCGGGGGGGAACAGGCCTACGAGCAGTACTTC
>once|.|TRBJ2-3|TRBV28
CASSGIGLGGADTQYF
TGTGCCAGCAGTGGTATCGGACTAGGGGGGGCAGATACGCAGTATTTT